The clone carrying this T cell receptor (beta chain) was seen just once. Its antigen is not identified. TCRdb's table, derived via immunoSEQ multiplex PCR, lists solely in-frame clones and lacks some. The data contain tens of thousands of clones, about 89% of them singletons. This entry is derived from a study of Tregs in tolerant kidney transplant recipients. Study-wide background: Related graft donors supplied nonmyeloablative bone marrow transplants, and mixed chimerism was transient. Overall study findings and caveats: Few patients were studied, so findings need validation in larger groups. Activated donor B cell expansion appeared to reveal the most relevant donor-specific TCRbeta repertoire.

Per the germline V gene, CDR1 is MNHEY and CDR2 is SVGAGI. The CDR3 runs to 14 residues. V dropped 8 bases and J dropped 4 bases, with 16 bases sitting between them. CD4+CD25+CD127- Tregs, CD4+CD25- non-Tregs, CD4 and CD8 cells were sorted. Source: CD4+ T cells from blood, taken before the transplant. The chain links TRBV6-5 to TRBJ2-3, with D unresolved. This receptor was obtained from a human donor who received a combined kidney and bone marrow transplant. CDR3 coding DNA: TGTGCCAGCCAGAATGTAGCCCATCCAGATACGCAGTATTTT. Its translation is CASQNVAHPDTQYF.